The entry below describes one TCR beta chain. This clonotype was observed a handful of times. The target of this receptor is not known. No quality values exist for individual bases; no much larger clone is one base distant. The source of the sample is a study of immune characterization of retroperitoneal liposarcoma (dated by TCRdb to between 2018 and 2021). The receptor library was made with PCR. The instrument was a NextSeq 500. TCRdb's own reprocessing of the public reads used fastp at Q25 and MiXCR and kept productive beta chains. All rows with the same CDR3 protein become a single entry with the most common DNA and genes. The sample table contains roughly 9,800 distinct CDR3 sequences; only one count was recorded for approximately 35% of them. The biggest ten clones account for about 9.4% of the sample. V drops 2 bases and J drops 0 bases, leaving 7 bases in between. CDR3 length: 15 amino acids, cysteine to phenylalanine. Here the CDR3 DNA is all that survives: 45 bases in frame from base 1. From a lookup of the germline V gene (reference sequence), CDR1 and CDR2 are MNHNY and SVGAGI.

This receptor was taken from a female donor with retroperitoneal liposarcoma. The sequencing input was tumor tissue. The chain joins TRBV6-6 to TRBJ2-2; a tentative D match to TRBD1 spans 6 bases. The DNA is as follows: TGTGCCAGCAGTTACGGACAGCCGAACACCGGGGAGCTGTTTTTT. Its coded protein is CASSYGQPNTGELFF.